The 6 T cell receptor beta chains reported below all come from one sample, sequenced in a study of blood T cells in healthy people across ages. A second PCR, run for roughly 7 to 12 cycles, used a sample-barcoded 5' primer plus a J-beta primer mix. In TCRdb, the 5' RACE reads were re-called with MiXCR into one record per CDR3 protein. Among around 1,500,000 distinct CDR3 sequences listed, approximately 28% were seen once. The sequencing sample was made of blood. Receptors originate from a woman aged 25 to 45 in good health.

This rearrangement joins TRBV12-3 or TRBV12-4 to TRBJ1-4; 7 nucleotides align to TRBD1. After removal of 0 bases from V and 8 bases from J, the junction contained 15 bases not matched to a gene. CDR3 length: 18 amino acids. The CDR3 region is CASSLAGVRTGFYEKLFF. The CDR3, as DNA: TGTGCCAGCAGTTTAGCGGGGGTCCGGACAGGCTTTTACGAAAAACTGTTTTTT.

As concerns this clonotype: The germline gene is not matched at one end of the junction; a read error may be the cause. CDR3 sequence: CASSQAGGSKNTEAFF. The CDR3 bases are TGCGCCAGTAGCCAAGCGGGTGGTTCGAAGAACACTGAAGCTTTCTTT. The gene calls are TRBV4-1 and TRBJ1-1; D not resolved. This CDR3 has 16 amino acids. The germline V gene encodes CDR1 MGHRA and CDR2 YSYEKL.

This clonotype has only a few counts. This chain's CDR3 is CASTDGTIQETQYF. CDR3 DNA sequence: TGTGCCAGCACCGACGGGACTATTCAAGAGACCCAGTACTTC. This chain joins TRBV6-2 or TRBV6-3 and TRBJ2-5; 7 nucleotides match TRBD2. J was trimmed by 2 bases and V by 7 bases; bases with no gene match: 7. The CDR3 covers 14 residues. Germline V lookup: CDR1 MNHEY, CDR2 SVGEGT.

The chain uses TRBV2 and TRBJ2-1, with D possibly matching TRBD2 (6 bases). Per the germline V gene, CDR1 is SNHLY and CDR2 is FYNNEI. The CDR3 spans 16 residues. Trimming took 7 bases from V and 15 from J, leaving 31 bases between them. The CDR3 coding sequence is TGTGCCAGCACCTCCCTCTCGGGGCGCGGGGCGTTCGGTCCGTTCTTC. Its protein product is CASTSLSGRGAFGPFF. The whole variable domain, remainder taken from reference TRBV2 and TRBJ2-1, is EPEVTQTPSHQVTQMGQEVILRCVPISNHLYFYWYRQILGQKVEFLVSFYNNEISEKSEIFDDQFSVERPDGSNFTLKIRSTKLEDSAMYFCASTSLSGRGAFGPFFGPGTRLTVL.

This clonotype occurred a few times. The chain joins TRBV12-3 or TRBV12-4 to TRBJ1-1; 7 bases align to TRBD1. Losses at the gene ends were 4 bases for V and 6 bases for J; bases not matched to a gene: 5. CDR3 length: 13 amino acids. CDR3 bases: TGTGCCAGCAGTTCACTACAGGGGTCTGAAGCTTTCTTT. Amino acids: CASSSLQGSEAFF.

The V and J genes are TRBV6-5 and TRBJ2-1; D unresolved. This CDR3 comprises 13 residues. V lost 5 bases to trimming and J lost 8 bases, with 13 bases between them. CDR1 MNHEY and CDR2 SVGAGI come from the germline V gene. CDR3 in amino acids: CASSTLTGYEQFF. In DNA form, the CDR3 reads TGTGCCAGCAGTACCCTTACCGGCTATGAGCAGTTCTTC.